The next 4 T cell receptor beta chains were all read from a single sample in a study of cytomegalovirus exposure and HLA in healthy donors. Produced via immunoSEQ multiplex PCR; TCRdb's table is partial and in-frame only. This repertoire shows about 58,000 clones, about nine tenths found once; its top ten account for approximately 0.99%. The specimen sequenced was PBMCs. The receptor source for this set is a man younger than 35 in good health and CMV-seronegative.

The chain recombines TRBV5-1 with TRBJ2-1, with a tentative D call TRBD2 (6 bases). V dropped 3 bases and J dropped 9 bases, with 16 bases sitting between them. Germline values: CDR1 SGHRS, CDR2 YFSETQ. The CDR3 runs 14 residues. The CDR3 loop is CASSWTGGGIEQFF. CDR3 nucleotides: TGCGCCAGCAGCTGGACTGGTGGCGGGATTGAGCAGTTCTTC. The whole variable domain, remainder taken from reference TRBV5-1 and TRBJ2-1, is KAGVTQTPRYLIKTRGQQVTLSCSPISGHRSVSWYQQTPGQGLQFLFEYFSETQRNKGNFPGRFSGRQFSNSRSEMNVSTLELGDSALYLCASSWTGGGIEQFFGPGTRLTVL.

This sequence joins TRBV11-2 and TRBJ2-1; D is uncertain. Trimming shortened V by 5 bases and J by 6 bases, and 8 bases separated the two germline ends. The CDR3 covers 12 residues. Germline V gene sequence: CDR1 SGHAT, CDR2 FQNNGV. The chain's CDR3 is CASSHNSNEQFF. CDR3 coding DNA: TGTGCCAGCAGCCACAACAGCAATGAGCAGTTCTTC.

This chain joins TRBV10-3 and TRBJ1-1, with a tentative D call TRBD1 (6 bases). Germline V gene sequence: CDR1 ENHRY, CDR2 SYGVKD. This CDR3 has 13 amino acids. V was pared by 6 bases and J by 6 bases, with 14 bases between. The CDR3 is CAIRTGSVAEAFF. The CDR3 DNA reads TGTGCCATCAGAACAGGGAGTGTGGCTGAAGCTTTCTTT.

Note on this clone: At one of its ends the junction is not consistent with the germline gene, which may arise from a read error. Different DNA sequences within this sample yield the same CDR3. The V gene is TRBV4-1, the J gene TRBJ2-7; 9 nucleotides match TRBD1. Germline assignment: CDR1 MGHRA and CDR2 YSYEKL. The CDR3 runs to 15 residues. CDR3 DNA: TGCGCCAGCAGCCCACTGCGACAGGGGGTACGCGAGCAGTACTTT. Protein: CASSPLRQGVREQYF.